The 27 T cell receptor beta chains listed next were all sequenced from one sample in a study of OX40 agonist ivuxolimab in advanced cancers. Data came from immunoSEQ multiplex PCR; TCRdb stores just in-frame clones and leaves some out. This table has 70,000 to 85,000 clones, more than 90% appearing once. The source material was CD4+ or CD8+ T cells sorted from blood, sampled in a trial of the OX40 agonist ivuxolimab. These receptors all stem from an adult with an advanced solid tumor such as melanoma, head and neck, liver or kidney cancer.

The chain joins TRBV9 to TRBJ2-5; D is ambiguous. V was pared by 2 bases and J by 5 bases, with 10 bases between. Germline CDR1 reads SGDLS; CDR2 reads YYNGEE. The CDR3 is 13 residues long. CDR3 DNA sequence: TGTGCCAGCAGCGTTGGGGTCGTGGAGACCCAGTACTTC. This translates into CASSVGVVETQYF.

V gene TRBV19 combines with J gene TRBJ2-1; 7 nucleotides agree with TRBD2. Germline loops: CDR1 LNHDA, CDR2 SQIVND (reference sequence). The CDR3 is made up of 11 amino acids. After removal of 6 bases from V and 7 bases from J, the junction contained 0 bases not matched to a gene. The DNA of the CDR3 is TGTGCCAGTAGCGGGAGGAATGAGCAGTTCTTC. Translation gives CASSGRNEQFF.

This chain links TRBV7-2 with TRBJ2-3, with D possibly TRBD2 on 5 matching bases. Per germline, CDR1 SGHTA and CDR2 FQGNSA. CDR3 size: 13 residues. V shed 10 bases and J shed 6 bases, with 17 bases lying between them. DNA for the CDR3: TGTGCCATCTCCAGCGGTCCCAGGGATACGCAGTATTTT. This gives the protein CAISSGPRDTQYF.

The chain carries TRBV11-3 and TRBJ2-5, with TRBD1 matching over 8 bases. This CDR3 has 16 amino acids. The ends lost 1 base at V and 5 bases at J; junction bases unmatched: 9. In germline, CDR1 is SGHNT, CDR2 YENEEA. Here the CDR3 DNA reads TGTGCCAGCAGCTTAGCCCTCAGGGGGCGCCGGGAGACCCAGTACTTC. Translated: CASSLALRGRRETQYF.

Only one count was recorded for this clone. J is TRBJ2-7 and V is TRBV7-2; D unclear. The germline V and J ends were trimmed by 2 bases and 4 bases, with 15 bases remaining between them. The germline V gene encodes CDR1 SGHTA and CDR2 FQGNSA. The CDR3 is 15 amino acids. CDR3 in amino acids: CASSLMGQPEYEQYF. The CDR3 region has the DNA TGTGCCAGCAGCTTAATGGGCCAGCCCGAGTACGAGCAGTACTTC.

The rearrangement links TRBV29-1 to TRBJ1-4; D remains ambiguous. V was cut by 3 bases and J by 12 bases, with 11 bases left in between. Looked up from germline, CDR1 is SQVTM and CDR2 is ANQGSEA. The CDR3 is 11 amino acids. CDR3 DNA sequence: TGCAGCGTTGATACGGATGGACAACTGTTTTTT. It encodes CSVDTDGQLFF.

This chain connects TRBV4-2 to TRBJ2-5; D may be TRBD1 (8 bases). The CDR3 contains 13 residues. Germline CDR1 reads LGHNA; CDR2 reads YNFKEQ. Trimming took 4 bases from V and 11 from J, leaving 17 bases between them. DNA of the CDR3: TGTGCCAGCAGCCTAGACAGGGGAGGGGAGCAGTACTTC. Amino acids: CASSLDRGGEQYF.

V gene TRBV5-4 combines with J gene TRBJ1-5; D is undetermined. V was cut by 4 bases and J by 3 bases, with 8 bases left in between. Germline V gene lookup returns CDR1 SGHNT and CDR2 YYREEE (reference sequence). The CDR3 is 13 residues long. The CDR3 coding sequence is TGTGCCAGCAGCGAGGACCACAATCAGCCCCAGCATTTT. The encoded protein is CASSEDHNQPQHF.

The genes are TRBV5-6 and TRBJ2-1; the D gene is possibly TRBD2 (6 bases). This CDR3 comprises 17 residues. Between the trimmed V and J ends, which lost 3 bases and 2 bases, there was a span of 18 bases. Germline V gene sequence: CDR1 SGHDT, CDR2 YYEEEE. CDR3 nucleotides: TGTGCCAGCAGCTCCGGGGGTCGGCCTACACCCTACAATGAGCAGTTCTTC. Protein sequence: CASSSGGRPTPYNEQFF. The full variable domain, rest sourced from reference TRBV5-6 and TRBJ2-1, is DAGVTQSPTHLIKTRGQQVTLRCSPKSGHDTVSWYQQALGQGPQFIFQYYEEEERQRGNFPDRFSGHQFPNYSSELNVNALLLGDSALYLCASSSGGRPTPYNEQFFGPGTRLTVL.

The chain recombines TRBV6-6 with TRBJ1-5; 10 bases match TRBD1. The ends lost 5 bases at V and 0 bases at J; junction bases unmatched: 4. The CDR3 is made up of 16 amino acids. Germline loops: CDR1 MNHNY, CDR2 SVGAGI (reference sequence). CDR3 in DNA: TGTGCCAGCAGTCGGACAGGGGGTAATAGCAATCAGCCCCAGCATTTT. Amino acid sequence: CASSRTGGNSNQPQHF.

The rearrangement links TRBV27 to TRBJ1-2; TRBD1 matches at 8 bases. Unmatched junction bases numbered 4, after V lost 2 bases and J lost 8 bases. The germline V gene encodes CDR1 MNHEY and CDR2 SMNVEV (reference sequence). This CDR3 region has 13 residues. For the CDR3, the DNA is TGTGCCAGCAGTTTACAGGGGGCTCGGGGCTACACCTTC. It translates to CASSLQGARGYTF.

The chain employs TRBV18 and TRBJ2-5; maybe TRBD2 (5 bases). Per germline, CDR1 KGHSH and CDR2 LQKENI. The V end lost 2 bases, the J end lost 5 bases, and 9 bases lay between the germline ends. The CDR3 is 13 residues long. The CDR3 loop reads CASSPRSGETQYF. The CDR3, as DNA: TGTGCCAGCTCACCAAGATCGGGGGAGACCCAGTACTTC.

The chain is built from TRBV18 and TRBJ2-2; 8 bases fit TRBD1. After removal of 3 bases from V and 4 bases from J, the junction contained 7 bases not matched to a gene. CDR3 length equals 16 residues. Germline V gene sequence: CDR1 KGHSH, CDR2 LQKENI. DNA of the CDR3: TGTGCCAGCTCACCCCGGACAGGGCTCATCACCGGGGAGCTGTTTTTT. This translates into CASSPRTGLITGELFF. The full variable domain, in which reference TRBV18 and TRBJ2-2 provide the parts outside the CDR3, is NAGVMQNPRHLVRRRGQEARLRCSPMKGHSHVYWYRQLPEEGLKFMVYLQKENIIDESGMPKERFSAEFPKEGPSILRIQQVVRGDSAAYFCASSPRTGLITGELFFGEGSRLTVL.

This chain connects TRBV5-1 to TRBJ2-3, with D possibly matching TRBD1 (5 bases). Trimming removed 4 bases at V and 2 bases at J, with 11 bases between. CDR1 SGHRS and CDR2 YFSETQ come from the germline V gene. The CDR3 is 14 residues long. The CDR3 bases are TGCGCCAGCAGCCGAACAGGAAACACAGATACGCAGTATTTT. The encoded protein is CASSRTGNTDTQYF.

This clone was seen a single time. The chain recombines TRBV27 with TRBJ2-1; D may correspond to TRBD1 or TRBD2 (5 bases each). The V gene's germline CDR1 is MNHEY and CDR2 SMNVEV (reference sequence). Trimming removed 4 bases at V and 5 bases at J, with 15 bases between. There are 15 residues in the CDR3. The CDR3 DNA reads TGTGCCAGCAGTTCGGGGACCACCTCTCACAATGAGCAGTTCTTC. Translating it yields CASSSGTTSHNEQFF.

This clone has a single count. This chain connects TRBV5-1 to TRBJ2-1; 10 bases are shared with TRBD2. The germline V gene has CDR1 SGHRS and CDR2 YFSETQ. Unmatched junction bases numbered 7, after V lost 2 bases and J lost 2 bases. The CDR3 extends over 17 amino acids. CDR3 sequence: CASSLSLAGQTYNEQFF. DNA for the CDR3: TGCGCCAGCAGCTTATCACTAGCGGGGCAGACCTACAATGAGCAGTTCTTC.

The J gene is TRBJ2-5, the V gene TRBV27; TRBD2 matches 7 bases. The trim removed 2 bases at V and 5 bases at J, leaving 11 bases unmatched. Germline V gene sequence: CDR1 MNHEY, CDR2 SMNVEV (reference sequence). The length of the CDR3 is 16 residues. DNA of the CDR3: TGTGCCAGCAGTTTAATGTATGGGCGGGAGCGCGAGACCCAGTACTTC. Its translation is CASSLMYGRERETQYF.

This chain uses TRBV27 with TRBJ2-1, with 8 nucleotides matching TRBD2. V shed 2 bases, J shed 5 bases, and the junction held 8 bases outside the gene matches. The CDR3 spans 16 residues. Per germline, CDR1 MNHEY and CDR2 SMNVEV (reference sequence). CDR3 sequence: CASSLPPGLGNNEQFF. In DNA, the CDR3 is TGTGCCAGCAGTTTACCCCCGGGACTAGGGAACAATGAGCAGTTCTTC.

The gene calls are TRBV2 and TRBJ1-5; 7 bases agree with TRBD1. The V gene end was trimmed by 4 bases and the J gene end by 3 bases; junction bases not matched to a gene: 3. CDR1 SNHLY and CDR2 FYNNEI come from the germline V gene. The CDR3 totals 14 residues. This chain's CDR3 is CASSGQGTNQPQHF. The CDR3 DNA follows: TGTGCCAGCAGTGGACAGGGTACCAATCAGCCCCAGCATTTT.

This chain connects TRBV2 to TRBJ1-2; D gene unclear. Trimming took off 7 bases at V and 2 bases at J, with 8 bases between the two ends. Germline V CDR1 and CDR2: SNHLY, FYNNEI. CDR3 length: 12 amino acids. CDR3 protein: CASNRENYGYTF. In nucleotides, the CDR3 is TGTGCCAGCAATCGGGAAAACTATGGCTACACCTTC.

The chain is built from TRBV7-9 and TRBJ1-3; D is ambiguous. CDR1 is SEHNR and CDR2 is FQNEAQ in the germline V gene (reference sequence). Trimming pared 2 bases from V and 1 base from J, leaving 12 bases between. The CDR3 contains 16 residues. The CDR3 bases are TGTGCCAGCAGCTTAACCCCGAGGGCATCTGGAAACACCATATATTTT. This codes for CASSLTPRASGNTIYF.

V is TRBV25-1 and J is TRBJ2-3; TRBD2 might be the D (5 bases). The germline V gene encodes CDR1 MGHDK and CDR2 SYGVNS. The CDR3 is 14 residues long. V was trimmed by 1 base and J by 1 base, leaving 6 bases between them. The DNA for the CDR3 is TGTGCCAGCAGTGAATTGAGGGGCACAGATACGCAGTATTTT. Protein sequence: CASSELRGTDTQYF.

Written as DNA, the CDR3 is TGTGCCAGCAGTCCTGCCCCAGCAACCTACGAGCAGTACTTC. Amino acid sequence: CASSPAPATYEQYF. V gene TRBV27 combines with J gene TRBJ2-7; D remains ambiguous. Germline CDR1 MNHEY, CDR2 SMNVEV (reference sequence). CDR3 size: 14 residues. The V and J ends lost 5 bases and 2 bases respectively, with 13 bases between them.

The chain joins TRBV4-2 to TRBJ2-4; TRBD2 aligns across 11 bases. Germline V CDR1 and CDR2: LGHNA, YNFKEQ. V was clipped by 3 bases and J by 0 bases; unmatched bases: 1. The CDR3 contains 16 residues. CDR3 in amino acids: CASSHGTSGAKNIQYF. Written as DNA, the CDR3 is TGTGCCAGCAGCCACGGGACTAGCGGAGCCAAAAACATTCAGTACTTC.

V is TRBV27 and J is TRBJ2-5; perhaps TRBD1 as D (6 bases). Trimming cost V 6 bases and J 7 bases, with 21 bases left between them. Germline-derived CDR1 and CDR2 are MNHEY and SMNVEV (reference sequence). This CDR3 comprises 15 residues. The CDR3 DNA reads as TGTGCCAGCAGCCGGAGGAGCGCAAGCAGGGGGACCCAGTACTTC. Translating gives CASSRRSASRGTQYF.

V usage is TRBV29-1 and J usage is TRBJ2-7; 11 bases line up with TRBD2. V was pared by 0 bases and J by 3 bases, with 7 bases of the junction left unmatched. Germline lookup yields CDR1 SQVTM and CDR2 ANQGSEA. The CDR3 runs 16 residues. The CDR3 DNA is TGCAGCGTTGAAGAGCCTAGCGGGAGGAGGAACTACGAGCAGTACTTC. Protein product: CSVEEPSGRRNYEQYF.

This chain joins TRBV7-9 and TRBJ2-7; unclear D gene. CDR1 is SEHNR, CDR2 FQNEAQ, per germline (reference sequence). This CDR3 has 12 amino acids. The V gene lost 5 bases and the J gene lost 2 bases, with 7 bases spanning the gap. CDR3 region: CASSDGAYEQYF. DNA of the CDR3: TGTGCCAGCAGCGATGGGGCCTACGAGCAGTACTTC. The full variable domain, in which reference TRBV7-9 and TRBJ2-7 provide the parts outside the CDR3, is DTGVSQNPRHKITKRGQNVTFRCDPISEHNRLYWYRQTLGQGPEFLTYFQNEAQLEKSRLLSDRFSAERPKGSFSTLEIQRTEQGDSAMYLCASSDGAYEQYFGPGTRLTVT.